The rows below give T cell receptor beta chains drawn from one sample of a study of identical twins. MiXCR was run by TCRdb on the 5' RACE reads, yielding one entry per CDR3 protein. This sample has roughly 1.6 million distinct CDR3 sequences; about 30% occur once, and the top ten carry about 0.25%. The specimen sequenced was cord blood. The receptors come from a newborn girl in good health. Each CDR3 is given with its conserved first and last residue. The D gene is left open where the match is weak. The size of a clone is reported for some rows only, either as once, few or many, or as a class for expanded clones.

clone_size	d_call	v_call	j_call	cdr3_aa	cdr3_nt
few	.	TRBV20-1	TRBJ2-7	CSARLVSEQYF	TGCAGTGCTAGACTCGTCAGCGAGCAGTACTTC
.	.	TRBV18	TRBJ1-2	CASSPNGHLYGYTF	TGTGCCAGCTCACCAAATGGACACCTCTATGGCTACACCTTC
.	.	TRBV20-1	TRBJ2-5	CSAGRNKEAQYF	TGCAGCGCCGGACGGAATAAAGAGGCCCAGTACTTC
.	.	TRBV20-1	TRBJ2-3	CSAPWTGRGDTQYF	TGCAGTGCTCCATGGACAGGGAGGGGAGATACGCAGTATTTT
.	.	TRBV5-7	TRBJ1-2	CASSLNSFVDGYTF	TGTGCCAGCAGCTTGAACAGTTTTGTTGATGGCTACACCTTC
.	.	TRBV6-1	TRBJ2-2	CASTQGSRLYLTGELFF	TGTGCCAGCACACAAGGGTCCAGACTTTATCTCACCGGGGAGCTGTTTTTT
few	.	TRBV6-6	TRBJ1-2	CASSTLYGYTF	TGTGCCAGCAGCACGCTGTATGGCTACACCTTC
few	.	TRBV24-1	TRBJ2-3	CATSDVDPSTDTQYF	TGTGCCACCAGTGACGTCGATCCTAGCACAGATACGCAGTATTTT
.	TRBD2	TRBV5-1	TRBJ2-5	CASSFYGGDQYF	TGCGCCAGCAGCTTCTACGGGGGGGACCAGTACTTC
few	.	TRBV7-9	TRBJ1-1	CASSYPGGGGTEAFF	TGTGCCAGCAGCTATCCCGGCGGGGGGGGCACTGAAGCTTTCTTT
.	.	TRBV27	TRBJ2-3	CASSSARTGTQYF	TGTGCCAGCAGCTCCGCGCGCACAGGTACGCAGTATTTT
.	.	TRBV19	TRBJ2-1	CASSSARGAEQFF	TGTGCCAGTAGTTCCGCGCGAGGGGCTGAGCAGTTCTTC
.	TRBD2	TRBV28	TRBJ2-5	CASSLYPSGGQEAQYF	TGTGCCAGCAGTTTATATCCTAGCGGGGGCCAAGAGGCCCAGTACTTC
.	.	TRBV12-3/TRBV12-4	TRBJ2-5	CASSTRPQKGNNEQYF	TGTGCCAGCAGTACGCGCCCCCAGAAGGGGAACAATGAGCAGTACTTC
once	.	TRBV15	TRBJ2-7	CATSRDLSEQYF	TGTGCCACCAGCAGAGATCTATCCGAGCAGTACTTC
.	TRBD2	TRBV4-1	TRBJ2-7	CASSRTLAGSYEQYF	TGCGCCAGCAGCCGCACCCTAGCGGGATCCTACGAGCAGTACTTC
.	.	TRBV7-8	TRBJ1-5	CASSLDTGYFVNQPQHF	TGTGCCAGCAGCTTAGATACAGGGTACTTTGTCAATCAGCCCCAGCATTTT
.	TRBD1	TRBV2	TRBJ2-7	CAATGPSSYNEQYF	TGTGCCGCGACAGGGCCTAGCAGTTACAATGAGCAGTACTTC
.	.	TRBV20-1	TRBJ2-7	CSAIDGSGFYEQYF	TGCAGTGCCATCGACGGATCAGGATTCTACGAGCAGTACTTC
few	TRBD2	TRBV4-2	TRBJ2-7	CASSQTAGGLNEQYF	TGTGCCAGCAGCCAAACGGCGGGAGGCCTTAATGAGCAGTACTTC
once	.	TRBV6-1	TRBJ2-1	CASSESDTYEQFF	TGTGCCAGCAGTGAAAGCGACACCTACGAGCAGTTCTTC
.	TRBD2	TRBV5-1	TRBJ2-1	CASRALTGGTYNEQFF	TGCGCCAGCAGGGCTCTTACGGGGGGGACCTACAATGAGCAGTTCTTC
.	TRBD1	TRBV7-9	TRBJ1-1	CASSGTDSFRGAFF	TGTGCCAGCAGCGGTACGGATTCTTTCAGGGGGGCTTTCTTT
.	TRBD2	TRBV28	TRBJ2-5	CASSLWGAGGPNEQYF	TGTGCCAGCAGTTTATGGGGAGCGGGAGGGCCGAATGAGCAGTACTTC
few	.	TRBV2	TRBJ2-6	CARGRQYSGANVLTF	TGTGCCAGAGGAAGACAGTACTCTGGGGCCAACGTCCTGACTTTC
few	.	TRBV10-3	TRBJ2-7	CAISESLEYPEQYF	TGTGCCATCAGTGAGTCCCTCGAGTACCCCGAGCAGTACTTC
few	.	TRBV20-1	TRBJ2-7	CSASPSMTYEQYF	TGCAGTGCTAGCCCGAGCATGACCTACGAGCAGTACTTC
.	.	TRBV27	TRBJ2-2	CASSFRRPGELFF	TGTGCCAGCAGTTTTCGGCGGCCCGGGGAGCTGTTTTTT
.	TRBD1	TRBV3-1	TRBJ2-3	CASSQGDRLWDTQYF	TGTGCCAGCAGCCAAGGGGACAGGCTATGGGATACGCAGTATTTT